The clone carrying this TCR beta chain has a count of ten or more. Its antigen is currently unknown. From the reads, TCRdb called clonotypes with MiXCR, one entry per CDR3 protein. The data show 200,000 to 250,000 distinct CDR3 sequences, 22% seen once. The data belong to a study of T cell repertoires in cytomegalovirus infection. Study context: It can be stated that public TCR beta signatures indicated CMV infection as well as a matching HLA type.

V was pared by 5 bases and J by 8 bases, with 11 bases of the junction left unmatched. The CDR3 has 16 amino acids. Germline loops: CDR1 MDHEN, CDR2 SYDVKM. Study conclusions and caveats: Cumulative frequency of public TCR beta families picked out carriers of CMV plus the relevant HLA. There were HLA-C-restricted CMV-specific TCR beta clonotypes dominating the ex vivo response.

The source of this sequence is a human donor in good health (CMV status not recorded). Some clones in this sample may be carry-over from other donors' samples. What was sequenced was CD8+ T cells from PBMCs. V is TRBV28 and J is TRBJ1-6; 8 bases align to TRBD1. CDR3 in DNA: TGTGCCAGCAGTCCCCTATCGGACAGGGTGTATTCACCCCTCCACTTT. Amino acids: CASSPLSDRVYSPLHF.